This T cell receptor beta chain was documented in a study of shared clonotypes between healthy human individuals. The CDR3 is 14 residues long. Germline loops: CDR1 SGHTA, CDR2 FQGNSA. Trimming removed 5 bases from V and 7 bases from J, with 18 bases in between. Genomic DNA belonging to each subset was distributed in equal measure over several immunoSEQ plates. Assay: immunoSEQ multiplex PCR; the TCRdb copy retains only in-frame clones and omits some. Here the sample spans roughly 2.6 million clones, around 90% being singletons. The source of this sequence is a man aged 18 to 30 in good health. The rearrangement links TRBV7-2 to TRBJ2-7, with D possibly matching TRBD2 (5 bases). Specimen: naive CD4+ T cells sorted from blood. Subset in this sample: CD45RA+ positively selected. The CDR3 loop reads CASSTSGLLQEQYF. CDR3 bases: TGTGCCAGCAGCACCTCCGGACTGCTTCAAGAGCAGTACTTC.